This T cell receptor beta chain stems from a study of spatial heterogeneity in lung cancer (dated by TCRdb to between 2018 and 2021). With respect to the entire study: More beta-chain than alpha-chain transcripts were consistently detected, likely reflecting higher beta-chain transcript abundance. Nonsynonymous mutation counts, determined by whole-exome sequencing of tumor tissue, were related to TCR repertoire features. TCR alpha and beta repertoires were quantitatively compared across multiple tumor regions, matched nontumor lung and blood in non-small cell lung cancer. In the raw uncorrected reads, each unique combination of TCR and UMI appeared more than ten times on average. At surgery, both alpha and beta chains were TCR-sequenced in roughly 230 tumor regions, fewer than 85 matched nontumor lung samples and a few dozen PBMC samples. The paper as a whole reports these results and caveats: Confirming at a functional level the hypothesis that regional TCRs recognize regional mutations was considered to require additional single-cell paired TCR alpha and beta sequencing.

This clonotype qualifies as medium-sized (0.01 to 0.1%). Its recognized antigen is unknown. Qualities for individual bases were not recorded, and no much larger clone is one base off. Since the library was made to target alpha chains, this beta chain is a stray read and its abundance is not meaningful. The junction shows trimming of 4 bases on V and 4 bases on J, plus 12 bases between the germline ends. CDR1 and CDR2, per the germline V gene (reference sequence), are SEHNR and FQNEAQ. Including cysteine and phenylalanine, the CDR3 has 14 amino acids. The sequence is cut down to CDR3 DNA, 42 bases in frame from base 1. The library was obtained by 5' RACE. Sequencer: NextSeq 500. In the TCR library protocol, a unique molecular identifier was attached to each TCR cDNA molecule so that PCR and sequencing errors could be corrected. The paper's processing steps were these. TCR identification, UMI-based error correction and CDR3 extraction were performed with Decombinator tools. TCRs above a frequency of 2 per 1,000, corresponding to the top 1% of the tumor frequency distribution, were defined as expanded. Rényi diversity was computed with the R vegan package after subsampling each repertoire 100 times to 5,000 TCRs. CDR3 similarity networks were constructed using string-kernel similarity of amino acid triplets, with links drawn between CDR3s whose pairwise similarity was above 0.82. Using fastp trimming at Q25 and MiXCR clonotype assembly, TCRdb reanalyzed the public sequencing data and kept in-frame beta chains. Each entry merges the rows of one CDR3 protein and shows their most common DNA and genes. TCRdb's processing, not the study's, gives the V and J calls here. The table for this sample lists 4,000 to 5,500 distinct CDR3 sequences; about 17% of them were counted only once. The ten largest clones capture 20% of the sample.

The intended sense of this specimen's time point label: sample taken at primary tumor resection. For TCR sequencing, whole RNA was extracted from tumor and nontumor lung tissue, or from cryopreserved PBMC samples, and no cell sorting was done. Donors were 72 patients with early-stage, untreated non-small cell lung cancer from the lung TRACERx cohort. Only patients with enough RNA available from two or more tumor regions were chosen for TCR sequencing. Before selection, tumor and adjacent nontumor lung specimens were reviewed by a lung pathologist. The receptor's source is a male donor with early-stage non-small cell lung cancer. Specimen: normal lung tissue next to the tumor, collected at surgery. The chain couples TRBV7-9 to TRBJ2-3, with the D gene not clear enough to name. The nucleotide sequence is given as TGTGCCAGCAGCTCAATGTTAACTCCAGATACGCAGTATTTT. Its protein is CASSSMLTPDTQYF. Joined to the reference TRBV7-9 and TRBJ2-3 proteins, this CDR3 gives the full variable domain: DTGVSQNPRHKITKRGQNVTFRCDPISEHNRLYWYRQTLGQGPEFLTYFQNEAQLEKSRLLSDRFSAERPKGSFSTLEIQRTEQGDSAMYLCASSSMLTPDTQYFGPGTRLTVL.